This TCR beta chain was obtained from a study of OX40 agonist ivuxolimab in advanced cancers. In the study overall: Two patients with cutaneous melanoma and one with hepatocellular carcinoma, three in total, showed partial responses.

Method: immunoSEQ multiplex PCR; TCRdb's copy keeps in-frame clones and lacks some. The sample shows nearly 80,000 clones, roughly 87% of them seen only once. Per the germline V gene, CDR1 is KGHSH and CDR2 is LQKENI. V lost 2 bases and J lost 4, with 14 bases in between. The CDR3 runs to 15 residues. The sample in question was CD4+ or CD8+ T cells sorted from blood, obtained in a trial of the OX40 agonist ivuxolimab. The V call is TRBV18, the J call TRBJ1-1; a weak D match, TRBD1 (6 bases). The TCR originated in an adult with an advanced solid tumor such as melanoma, head and neck, liver or kidney cancer. The CDR3 spells CASSPGTQPGTEAFF. The DNA for the CDR3 is TGTGCCAGCTCACCAGGGACACAACCGGGCACTGAAGCTTTCTTT. Combining the CDR3 with reference TRBV18 and TRBJ1-1 gives the whole variable domain NAGVMQNPRHLVRRRGQEARLRCSPMKGHSHVYWYRQLPEEGLKFMVYLQKENIIDESGMPKERFSAEFPKEGPSILRIQQVVRGDSAAYFCASSPGTQPGTEAFFGQGTRLTVV.